A selection of T cell receptor beta chains follows, all from one sample in a study of cytomegalovirus exposure and HLA in healthy donors. Repertoires were generated with immunoSEQ multiplex PCR, while TCRdb's copy carries only in-frame clones and drops some. This table holds fewer than 350,000 clones, 70% to 90% found once. Source material: PBMCs. The receptors come from a woman in her late teens or twenties in good health and CMV-seronegative. Each CDR3 is given with its conserved first and last residue. Each record gives: D gene, J gene, clone size, V gene, CDR3 protein, CDR3 DNA. The D gene is left open where the match is weak. Where a row states a size, it is once, few, many or the class of an expanded clone; other rows omit it.

>NA|TRBJ1-5|NA|TRBV7-3
CASSPPGGGFF
TGTGCCAGCAGCCCGCCGGGAGGGGGTTTTTTT
>NA|TRBJ1-3|NA|TRBV19
CASRLTGNTIYF
TGTGCCAGTAGGCTTACAGGAAACACCATATATTTT
>TRBD2|TRBJ2-3|once|TRBV5-4
CASSPGLSGATDTQYF
TGTGCCAGCAGCCCCGGCCTTAGCGGGGCCACAGATACGCAGTATTTT
>TRBD1|TRBJ2-7|NA|TRBV2
CASSSDRAFPYEQYF
TGTGCCAGCAGCTCAGACAGGGCTTTTCCCTACGAGCAGTACTTC
>NA|TRBJ2-1|NA|TRBV2
CASSQVDEQFF
TGTGCCAGCAGTCAGGTCGATGAGCAGTTCTTC
>TRBD1|TRBJ1-5|few|TRBV19
CASSGQGGGQPQHF
TGTGCCAGTAGCGGACAGGGTGGGGGTCAGCCCCAGCATTTT
>TRBD1|TRBJ1-1|NA|TRBV6-6
CASRPGQGRENTEAFF
TGTGCCAGCAGACCGGGACAGGGGCGTGAGAACACTGAAGCTTTCTTT
>NA|TRBJ1-3|NA|TRBV6-6
CASINRYPGNTIYF
TGTGCCAGCATCAACAGGTACCCTGGAAACACCATATATTTT
>NA|TRBJ1-2|NA|TRBV7-9
CASSPRETLGGYGYTF
TGTGCCAGCAGCCCCCGTGAGACTCTGGGAGGGTATGGCTACACCTTC
>NA|TRBJ2-1|NA|TRBV27
CASSYRQPSIYNEQFF
TGTGCCAGCAGTTATCGACAGCCTAGTATTTACAATGAGCAGTTCTTC
>NA|TRBJ1-2|NA|TRBV15
CATSRASFGYTF
TGTGCCACCAGCAGAGCGTCGTTTGGCTACACCTTC
>TRBD1|TRBJ1-2|NA|TRBV2
CASSESRGQGGGYTF
TGTGCCAGCAGTGAATCGAGGGGGCAAGGGGGAGGCTACACCTTC
>NA|TRBJ2-7|NA|TRBV6-4
CASSDPPEGTYEQYF
TGTGCCAGCAGTGACCCCCCCGAGGGTACCTACGAGCAGTACTTC
>TRBD1|TRBJ2-7|once|TRBV6-1
CASSEAMAGTGLYEQYF
TGTGCCAGCAGTGAAGCGATGGCGGGGACAGGGCTATACGAGCAGTACTTC
>NA|TRBJ2-3|NA|TRBV4-1
CASSQGGGADTQYF
TGCGCCAGCAGCCAAGGCGGAGGGGCAGATACGCAGTATTTT
>TRBD1|TRBJ1-2|NA|TRBV7-6
CASSSGTGRSGYGYTF
TGTGCCAGCAGCTCCGGGACAGGGAGGTCAGGCTATGGCTACACCTTC
>NA|TRBJ1-2|once|TRBV5-4
CASSLGGAGIDGYTF
TGTGCCAGCAGCTTGGGTGGGGCGGGGATTGATGGCTACACCTTC